What follows are 30 T cell receptor beta chains derived from one specimen sequenced in a study of cytomegalovirus exposure and HLA in healthy donors (dated by TCRdb to the late 2010s). Receptor libraries were prepared by the immunoSEQ multiplex PCR assay. For the multiplex PCR, a mixture combining 60 forward primers for TCR Vbeta segments and 13 reverse primers for TCR Jbeta segments was used. Entries here come from immuneACCESS through TCRdb and include only in-frame sequences with V and J called. Some clones fail to appear in such tables; in the studies checked, an unresolved V gene covers under half of the shortfall, and the cause of the remainder is unknown. For this sample there are fewer than 95,000 clones; roughly 70% appear just once. About 3% of the sample is held by the ten biggest clonotypes. Input material: PBMCs. These receptors came from a man aged 35 to 55 in good health and CMV-seronegative.

V gene TRBV2 combines with J gene TRBJ1-2; TRBD1 matches at 7 bases. From germline, CDR1 is SNHLY and CDR2 FYNNEI. With 10 bases clipped from V and 4 bases from J, the junction kept 6 bases outside the gene matches. This CDR3 spans 12 amino acids. The CDR3 reads CATKGQTYGYTF. The CDR3 DNA reads as TGTGCCACCAAGGGACAGACCTATGGCTACACCTTC.

This clone was detected only a few times. The J gene is TRBJ1-3, the V gene TRBV10-2, with D unclear. CDR1 WSHSY and CDR2 SAAADI come from the germline V gene. The CDR3 covers 16 residues. Trimming shortened V by 3 bases and J by 2 bases, and 14 bases separated the two germline ends. The CDR3, as DNA: TGCGCCAGCAGTGAAGTCGCCGAGTCTACTGGAAACACCATATATTTT. It yields the protein CASSEVAESTGNTIYF.

The V and J genes are TRBV6-5 and TRBJ2-1; D possibly corresponds to TRBD2 (5 bases). CDR1 is MNHEY and CDR2 is SVGAGI in the germline V gene. The CDR3 runs to 14 residues. Trimming pared 7 bases from V and 3 bases from J, leaving 13 bases between. The CDR3 spells CASIRTGYYNEQFF. CDR3 nucleotides: TGTGCCAGCATCCGCACGGGGTACTACAATGAGCAGTTCTTC.

This chain joins TRBV5-6 and TRBJ2-7; tentative D call: TRBD2 (5 bases). Trimming removed 2 bases from V and 4 bases from J, with 10 bases in between. Germline CDR1 is SGHDT and CDR2 is YYEEEE. The CDR3 is 13 residues long. CDR3 DNA sequence: TGTGCCAGCAGCTTCCGGGATTTATACGAGCAGTACTTC. It specifies CASSFRDLYEQYF.

The chain joins TRBV5-1 to TRBJ1-1; 7 bases match TRBD1. The CDR3 contains 14 residues. Germline-derived CDR1 and CDR2 are SGHRS and YFSETQ. The trim removed 9 bases at V and 4 bases at J, leaving 12 bases unmatched. CDR3 sequence reads: CATKETGLLTEAFF. The CDR3 bases are TGCGCCACCAAAGAGACAGGGCTCCTCACTGAAGCTTTCTTT.

V usage is TRBV7-9 and J usage is TRBJ1-3; D possibly corresponds to TRBD1 (5 bases). The CDR3 is 14 residues long. V lost 5 bases to trimming and J lost 2 bases, with 10 bases between them. Per germline, CDR1 SEHNR and CDR2 FQNEAQ (reference sequence). The CDR3 nucleotides read TGTGCCAGCAGCAACGTGACAGCTGGAAACACCATATATTTT. This codes for CASSNVTAGNTIYF.

Details on this clone: This sample includes further DNA sequences coding for the same CDR3. This chain joins TRBV2 and TRBJ2-5; tentatively, D is TRBD2 (5 bases). The CDR3 totals 15 residues. V shed 1 base and J shed 0 bases, with 9 bases lying between them. Per germline, CDR1 SNHLY and CDR2 FYNNEI. CDR3 amino acids: CASSEVTGNQETQYF. Here the CDR3 DNA reads TGTGCCAGCAGTGAAGTTACGGGAAACCAAGAGACCCAGTACTTC.

J is TRBJ1-2 and V is TRBV7-8, with 7 bases identical to TRBD1. This CDR3 has 15 amino acids. Per germline, CDR1 SGHVS and CDR2 FQNEAQ. Trimming took 5 bases from V and 0 from J; bases not matched to a gene: 6. The CDR3, as DNA: TGTGCCAGCAGCGGGTACAGGGGCGCTAACTATGGCTACACCTTC. Amino acid sequence: CASSGYRGANYGYTF.

As regards this clone: In the same sample, other DNA sequences code for this CDR3. The chain is built from TRBV14 and TRBJ2-2; 9 nucleotides align to TRBD2. Germline V gene lookup returns CDR1 SGHDN and CDR2 FVKESK. The length of the CDR3 is 15 residues. J lost 4 bases, V lost 5 bases, and 5 bases had no gene match. CDR3 sequence (DNA): TGTGCCAGCAGCTCCTTAGCGGGGGTCACCGGGGAGCTGTTTTTT. Amino acids: CASSSLAGVTGELFF.

In its sample, this clone was seen a few times. This chain joins TRBV7-3 and TRBJ2-7; possible D gene TRBD1, 5 bases. The CDR3 spans 15 residues. Germline lookup yields CDR1 SGHTA and CDR2 FQGTGA. V dropped 5 bases and J dropped 1 base, with 15 bases sitting between them. The CDR3 loop reads CASSHQTVGSYEQYF. The CDR3 DNA is TGTGCCAGCAGCCATCAGACAGTCGGGTCCTACGAGCAGTACTTC.

CDR3 DNA sequence: TGTGCCTGGAGGGGACAGGGGGCGCGGGGAAGTGAAAAACTGTTTTTT. Translating gives CAWRGQGARGSEKLFF. The chain couples TRBV30 to TRBJ1-4; 12 nucleotides align to TRBD1. Germline V gene lookup returns CDR1 GTSNPN and CDR2 SVGIG (reference sequence). The CDR3 spans 16 residues. V gave up 3 bases and J gave up 7 bases; unmatched junction bases: 9.

The V call is TRBV2, the J call TRBJ1-1; D unresolved. Trimming cost V 3 bases and J 4 bases, with 9 bases left between them. CDR1 and CDR2 from the germline V gene are SNHLY and FYNNEI. The CDR3 is made up of 13 amino acids. CDR3 coding DNA: TGTGCCAGCAGTGACGGCGGGCCCACTGAAGCTTTCTTT. Translating gives CASSDGGPTEAFF.

This clone was counted a few times. V gene TRBV7-6 combines with J gene TRBJ2-1, with D maybe TRBD1 (5 bases). The CDR3 sequence is 13 residues long. Trimming took 1 base from V and 4 from J, leaving 5 bases between them. Germline CDR1 reads SGHVS; CDR2 reads FNYEAQ. Here the CDR3 reads CASSLGQYNEQFF. CDR3 nucleotide sequence: TGTGCCAGCAGCTTAGGACAGTACAATGAGCAGTTCTTC.

The V gene is TRBV7-2, the J gene TRBJ2-7; maybe TRBD2 (7 bases). V lost 3 bases to trimming and J lost 3 bases, with 12 bases between them. The CDR3 is 14 amino acids. Germline V gene sequence: CDR1 SGHTA, CDR2 FQGNSA. The CDR3 loop is CASSFAGEGYEQYF. The CDR3 region has the DNA TGTGCCAGCAGCTTCGCAGGGGAGGGCTACGAGCAGTACTTC.

V usage is TRBV5-1 and J usage is TRBJ2-1; a weak D match, TRBD1 (5 bases). V lost 7 bases, J lost 6 bases, and 8 bases lay in between. The CDR3 runs to 11 residues. Germline assignment: CDR1 SGHRS and CDR2 YFSETQ. CDR3 DNA: TGCGCCAGCGGGGCTGGCAATGAGCAGTTCTTC. Encoded protein: CASGAGNEQFF.

V usage is TRBV27 and J usage is TRBJ2-5, with D uncertain. The J call may be in error: the DNA end matches TRBJ2-7 better. CDR3 length: 14 amino acids. Germline values: CDR1 MNHEY, CDR2 SMNVEV (reference sequence). CDR3 sequence reads: CASSLQFGAYEQYF. The CDR3 DNA reads TGTGCCAGCAGCCTCCAGTTTGGGGCCTACGAGCAGTACTTC.

This rearrangement joins TRBV2 to TRBJ2-3; D perhaps matches TRBD2 (6 bases). The germline V gene encodes CDR1 SNHLY and CDR2 FYNNEI. V shed 6 bases and J shed 0 bases, with 16 bases lying between them. The CDR3 has 16 amino acids. The CDR3 loop is CASRALGGTSTDTQYF. Here the CDR3 DNA reads TGTGCCAGCAGAGCGCTCGGGGGAACTAGCACAGATACGCAGTATTTT.

The rearrangement links TRBV4-1 to TRBJ1-1; D ambiguous. Trimming left V 8 bases short and J 2 bases short, with 15 bases between. The germline CDR1 and CDR2 sequences are MGHRA and YSYEKL. The CDR3 is 14 residues long. The CDR3 nucleotides read TGCGCCAGCGGCCCTTTCAACTTCAACACTGAAGCTTTCTTT. This gives the protein CASGPFNFNTEAFF.

This clone was counted a few times. V and J are TRBV7-3 and TRBJ2-1; 12 bases match TRBD2. CDR3 length: 15 residues. Germline assignment: CDR1 SGHTA and CDR2 FQGTGA. Trimming removed 4 bases from V and 3 bases from J; junction bases left unmatched: 1. The CDR3 coding sequence is TGTGCCAGCAGCTGGACTAGCGGGGACTACAATGAGCAGTTCTTC. Its translation is CASSWTSGDYNEQFF.

The chain links TRBV6-5 to TRBJ1-1; no clear D gene. The V end lost 5 bases, the J end lost 5 bases, and 9 bases lay between the germline ends. The CDR3 sequence is 12 residues long. Germline V gene lookup returns CDR1 MNHEY and CDR2 SVGAGI. This chain's CDR3 is CASSRPRTEAFF. Written as DNA, the CDR3 is TGTGCCAGCAGTCGCCCGAGGACTGAAGCTTTCTTT.

In DNA form, the CDR3 reads TGTGCCAGCAGCTTGGGCACAAACACTGAAGCTTTCTTT. This encodes CASSLGTNTEAFF. V gene TRBV7-9 combines with J gene TRBJ1-1, with no clear D. Germline CDR1 is SEHNR and CDR2 is FQNEAQ (reference sequence). This CDR3 spans 13 amino acids. V gave up 3 bases and J gave up 2 bases, with 7 bases separating them.

This chain uses TRBV19 with TRBJ1-5; TRBD1 agrees at 9 bases. Germline-derived CDR1 and CDR2 are LNHDA and SQIVND (reference sequence). The CDR3 spans 12 residues. V lost 8 bases to trimming and J lost 8 bases; unmatched junction nucleotides: 4. This CDR3 is CASRDRVKPQHF. As DNA, the CDR3 is TGTGCCAGTCGGGACAGGGTGAAGCCCCAGCATTTT.

The chain has TRBV27 and TRBJ2-3, with 10 bases that match TRBD2. From germline, CDR1 is MNHEY and CDR2 SMNVEV (reference sequence). With V trimmed by 6 bases and J by 0 bases, 12 bases remained unmatched. The CDR3 length is 18 residues. DNA for the CDR3: TGTGCCAGCAGACTAAAAATAGCGGGGGGATTTAGCACAGATACGCAGTATTTT. Translating gives CASRLKIAGGFSTDTQYF.

The V and J genes are TRBV28 and TRBJ1-5; TRBD1 is a possible D gene (5 bases). Germline values: CDR1 MDHEN, CDR2 SYDVKM. The CDR3 has 14 residues. V was clipped by 2 bases and J by 6 bases, with 11 bases between them. CDR3 DNA sequence: TGTGCCAGCAGTTTACCGGGGGTGGTTCAGCCCCAGCATTTT. It is translated as CASSLPGVVQPQHF.

The V and J genes are TRBV6-4 and TRBJ2-3; TRBD2 matches 13 bases. The CDR3 extends over 16 amino acids. Germline CDR1 reads MRHNA; CDR2 reads SNTAGT. The V and J ends lost 0 bases and 8 bases, in that order; junction bases with no gene match: 5. The CDR3 nucleotides are TGTGCCAGCAGTGACTCGACTAGCGGGGGGATAGGTACGCAGTATTTT. This gives the protein CASSDSTSGGIGTQYF.

The rearrangement uses TRBV27 and TRBJ1-1, with TRBD1 identical over 11 bases. The germline V gene has CDR1 MNHEY and CDR2 SMNVEV (reference sequence). The CDR3 runs to 14 residues. V trimming: 5 bases; J trimming: 7 bases; junction bases outside the gene matches: 6. The chain's CDR3 is CASSTGQGGIEAFF. The CDR3 DNA is TGTGCCAGCAGTACGGGACAGGGGGGGATTGAAGCTTTCTTT.

This clone appeared a few times. J is TRBJ1-4 and V is TRBV6-1; the D gene is possibly TRBD1 (6 bases). V dropped 5 bases and J dropped 11 bases, with 15 bases sitting between them. Germline V gene data show CDR1 as MNHNS and CDR2 as SASEGT. The CDR3 has 13 amino acids. The CDR3 coding sequence is TGTGCCAGCAGTCGAACAGGGTTGGACAAACTGTTTTTT. As protein: CASSRTGLDKLFF.

The chain uses TRBV5-5 and TRBJ2-7; D might be TRBD2 (7 bases). The germline V gene has CDR1 SGHKS and CDR2 YYEKEE (reference sequence). This CDR3 is built from 14 residues. V was pared by 3 bases and J by 3 bases, with 13 bases between. The DNA of the CDR3 is TGTGCCAGCAGCTCAAGGGGGGGAGTCTACGAGCAGTACTTC. It specifies CASSSRGGVYEQYF.

The sample holds a few counts of this clone. This chain links TRBV5-1 with TRBJ1-1; TRBD1 aligns across 11 bases. The germline V gene encodes CDR1 SGHRS and CDR2 YFSETQ. V was clipped by 4 bases and J by 1 base; unmatched bases: 6. The CDR3 runs 16 residues. CDR3 region: CASSVGQGARNTEAFF. The CDR3 DNA sequence: TGCGCCAGCAGCGTAGGACAGGGGGCTCGGAACACTGAAGCTTTCTTT.

In DNA form, the CDR3 reads TGTGCCAGCAGCCGCGACAGGTACAATGAGCAGTTCTTC. Its translation: CASSRDRYNEQFF. The gene calls are TRBV11-3 and TRBJ2-1; TRBD1 is a possible D gene (6 bases). Trimming left V 5 bases short and J 4 bases short, with 9 bases between. In germline, CDR1 is SGHNT, CDR2 YENEEA. The CDR3 extends over 13 amino acids.